This paragraph covers one TCR beta chain sequence. As yet, its antigen is unknown. V was shortened by 4 bases and J by 0 bases, with 10 bases between the two germline ends. The CDR3 has 16 residues. Per germline, CDR1 LNHDA and CDR2 SQIVND (reference sequence). The naive CD8 fraction comprised CD45RO-negative cells positively selected for CCR7 and excluded terminally differentiated effector memory CD45RA+ cells. Deep was the level at which the assay was run. In the authors' workflow: Junction-only immunoSEQ data arrived without quality scores, meaning filtering differed. Measured with immunoSEQ multiplex PCR; TCRdb has only the in-frame clones, and not every one. Clone size and the V and J calls come from that table; the DNA yielded D and trimming. This sample carries around 620,000 clones, roughly 96% of them seen once, and the ten largest clones take about 0.11%. These data are taken from a study of shared clonotypes between healthy human individuals. About the research overall: Plates per donor: three CD4 naive, three CD4 memory, two CD8 naive, one CD8 memory.

Whole-study results and caveats: Generation probabilities of non-shared clonotypes were lower (relative to those shared by all four donors).

This chain links TRBV19 with TRBJ2-6; D is uncertain. Sequencing was done on a sample of naive CD8+ T cells sorted from blood. This sequence originates from a woman in her twenties or thirties in good health. The CDR3 bases are TGTGCCAGTAGTAATCTCAGGATCTCTGGGGCCAACGTCCTGACTTTC. Translation: CASSNLRISGANVLTF. Full variable domain (outside the CDR3, taken from reference TRBV19 and TRBJ2-6): DGGITQSPKYLFRKEGQNVTLSCEQNLNHDAMYWYRQDPGQGLRLIYYSQIVNDFQKGDIAEGYSVSREKKESFPLTVTSAQKNPTAFYLCASSNLRISGANVLTFGAGSRLTVL.